One sample yielded the 21 T cell receptor beta chains listed below, sequenced in a study of T and B cells in COVID-19 patients. From blood, roughly 220-550 ng of genomic DNA served as TRB template. BIOMED2 TRB-A/B primer pools were used in multiplex TRB PCR. TCRdb redid the calling of the multiplex PCR reads with MiXCR, one entry per CDR3 protein. The sample consists of 9,900 or so distinct CDR3 sequences, 33% of them appearing once. The sequencing sample was made of blood. The receptors come from a human donor with active COVID-19.

This chain joins TRBV28 and TRBJ2-7, with 8 nucleotides matching TRBD1. The CDR3 has 14 amino acids. The ends lost 5 bases at V and 2 bases at J; junction bases unmatched: 5. The V gene's germline CDR1 is MDHEN and CDR2 SYDVKM. CDR3 amino acids: CASSQDRAPYEQYF. The CDR3 DNA sequence: TGTGCCAGCAGTCAGGACAGGGCCCCCTACGAGCAGTACTTC.

This clonotype occurred a few times. V and J are TRBV6-1 and TRBJ2-7; no definite D call. CDR1 is MNHNS, CDR2 SASEGT, per germline. CDR3 length: 8 amino acids. The CDR3 region is CAVSEQYF. The CDR3 nucleotides read TGTGCGGTTTCCGAGCAGTACTTC.

V gene TRBV4-1 combines with J gene TRBJ2-7; D not certain. Trimming pared 4 bases from V and 5 bases from J, leaving 9 bases between. The CDR3 extends over 12 amino acids. The V gene's germline CDR1 is MGHRA and CDR2 YSYEKL. The CDR3: CASSRGRDEQYF. CDR3 bases: TGCGCCAGCAGCCGGGGTCGGGACGAGCAGTACTTC.

The rearrangement links TRBV5-5 to TRBJ1-5, with D possibly being TRBD1 (5 bases). Germline CDR1 SGHKS, CDR2 YYEKEE (reference sequence). The V end was cut by 0 bases, the J end by 0 bases, with 7 bases between. The CDR3 runs 15 residues. CDR3 nucleotide sequence: TGTGCCAGCAGCTTGGTACAGGTTAGCAATCAGCCCCAGCATTTT. Amino acids: CASSLVQVSNQPQHF.

This chain joins TRBV6-5 and TRBJ1-2; D is perhaps TRBD1 (6 bases). The CDR3 length is 13 residues. Per the germline V gene, CDR1 is MNHEY and CDR2 is SVGAGI. Deletions cut 7 bases from V and 14 bases from J, with 23 bases between. The CDR3 protein is CASKKNDRPIVTF. CDR3 coding DNA: TGTGCCAGCAAAAAGAATGACAGGCCCATCGTTACCTTC.

The gene calls are TRBV24-1 and TRBJ2-2; D not resolved. Trimming shortened V by 7 bases and J by 1 base, and 12 bases separated the two germline ends. Looked up from germline, CDR1 is KGHDR and CDR2 is SFDVKD. CDR3 length: 15 amino acids. The CDR3 DNA sequence: TGTGCCACCAGCCCGACGAGACAGAACACCGGGGAGCTGTTTTTT. It specifies CATSPTRQNTGELFF.

By share of the sample, this clonotype is medium-sized. The chain is built from TRBV6-5 and TRBJ1-2; 9 nucleotides line up with TRBD1. The CDR3 length is 14 residues. J was trimmed by 2 bases and V by 6 bases; bases with no gene match: 4. CDR1 and CDR2 from the germline V gene are MNHEY and SVGAGI. CDR3 loop: CASRPGQGNYGYTF. The CDR3 coding sequence is TGTGCCAGCAGACCGGGACAGGGAAACTATGGCTACACCTTC.

This clonotype is deemed medium-sized. The chain carries TRBV19 and TRBJ2-2; no definite D call. With 6 bases removed from V and 6 bases from J, the gap between germline ends came to 20 bases. Per germline, CDR1 LNHDA and CDR2 SQIVND (reference sequence). The CDR3 is made up of 16 amino acids. In nucleotides, the CDR3 is TGTGCCAGTAGCCTTCCTACCTACGTGATCCCCGGGGAGCTGTTTTTT. It encodes CASSLPTYVIPGELFF.

The DNA of the CDR3 is TGTGCCAGCACGGCAGATAACTACGAGCAGTACTTC. Translated, it gives CASTADNYEQYF. J is TRBJ2-7 and V is TRBV6-5, with D hard to call. Trimming took 7 bases from V and 3 from J, leaving 10 bases between them. This CDR3 comprises 12 residues. Germline-derived CDR1 and CDR2 are MNHEY and SVGAGI.

This clonotype appeared a few times. The V call is TRBV6-1, the J call TRBJ2-3; D unclear. V shed 5 bases and J shed 2 bases, with 14 bases lying between them. Per germline, CDR1 MNHNS and CDR2 SASEGT. This CDR3 is built from 15 residues. The CDR3 nucleotides are TGTGCCAGCAGTTCAGGAGAAGGGAACACAGATACGCAGTATTTT. Encoded protein: CASSSGEGNTDTQYF.

This clonotype is termed medium-sized. The CDR3 spells CATSGGLASRETQYF. As DNA, the CDR3 is TGTGCCACCTCGGGGGGACTAGCGAGTCGAGAGACCCAGTACTTC. The chain employs TRBV19 and TRBJ2-5, with 10 bases that match TRBD2. The CDR3 length is 15 residues. Losses at the gene ends were 10 bases for V and 4 bases for J; bases not matched to a gene: 12. Germline V gives CDR1 LNHDA, CDR2 SQIVND (reference sequence).

This clonotype has just a few counts. DNA of the CDR3: TGCGCCAGCAGCTTGGGGTGGGGCGGATCCTACGAGCAGTACTTC. Protein: CASSLGWGGSYEQYF. The rearrangement links TRBV5-1 to TRBJ2-7; a weak D match, TRBD1 (5 bases). The V end lost 0 bases, the J end lost 1 base, and 11 bases lay between the germline ends. The germline CDR1 and CDR2 sequences are SGHRS and YFSETQ. The CDR3 runs to 15 residues.

This clonotype is classed as medium-sized. V and J are TRBV29-1 and TRBJ2-7, with unresolved D. This CDR3 comprises 13 residues. The germline V and J ends were trimmed by 7 bases and 1 base, with 14 bases remaining between them. The germline V gene encodes CDR1 SQVTM and CDR2 ANQGSEA. The chain's CDR3 is CSAMTESSYEQYF. The CDR3 coding sequence is TGCAGCGCTATGACGGAGAGTTCCTACGAGCAGTACTTC.

The V call is TRBV7-4, the J call TRBJ2-3; D unclear. The CDR3 runs to 11 residues. CDR1 is SGHVT and CDR2 is SQSDAQ in the germline V gene. V was trimmed by 2 bases and J by 6 bases, leaving 3 bases between them. This CDR3 reads CASSLTDTQYF. The CDR3 DNA is TGTGCCAGCAGCTTAACCGATACGCAGTATTTT.

This clonotype was observed a handful of times. The rearrangement joins TRBV5-4 to TRBJ1-6; 9 nucleotides agree with TRBD1. The V gene's germline CDR1 is SGHNT and CDR2 YYREEE (reference sequence). The CDR3 consists of 14 residues. The V segment lost 2 bases and the J segment 9 bases; nucleotides outside the gene matches: 3. The CDR3 sequence is CASSLTGQGSPLHF. In DNA form, the CDR3 reads TGTGCCAGCAGCTTAACGGGACAGGGTTCACCCCTCCACTTT.

In its sample, this clonotype is medium-sized. The chain's CDR3 is CASSLAGTGKNEQFF. The CDR3 DNA reads as TGTGCCAGCTCACTCGCCGGGACAGGGAAAAATGAGCAGTTCTTC. The chain is built from TRBV18 and TRBJ2-1; 9 bases are a match to TRBD1. After removal of 4 bases from V and 7 bases from J, the junction contained 8 bases not matched to a gene. The germline gives CDR1 KGHSH, CDR2 LQKENI. This CDR3 comprises 15 residues.

The chain carries TRBV18 and TRBJ2-5; D ambiguous. The CDR3 totals 15 residues. Germline CDR1 is KGHSH and CDR2 is LQKENI. V lost 1 base to trimming and J lost 5 bases, with 14 bases between them. CDR3 protein: CASSPRLGARETQYF. Written as DNA, the CDR3 is TGTGCCAGCTCACCACGCTTAGGAGCTCGGGAGACCCAGTACTTC.

The chain links TRBV15 to TRBJ1-6, with 7 bases lining up with TRBD1. V lost 0 bases and J lost 7; bases outside the gene matches: 3. The CDR3 covers 15 residues. Germline CDR1 LNHNV, CDR2 YYDKDF (reference sequence). CDR3 coding DNA: TGTGCCACCAGCAGAGATAAGACAGGGAATTCACCCCTCCACTTT. Its translation is CATSRDKTGNSPLHF.

Concerning this clonotype: The germline gene is not matched at one end of the junction; a read error may be the cause. The CDR3 sequence is CASSQEQTYNEQFF. The CDR3 DNA reads TGTGCCAGCAGCCAAGAACAGACCTACAATGAGCAGTTCTTC. V gene TRBV4-3 combines with J gene TRBJ2-1; no firm D call. The CDR3 loop spans 14 amino acids. Germline values: CDR1 LGHNA, CDR2 YSLEER.

The chain links TRBV6-1 to TRBJ2-5; 9 positions agree with TRBD2. CDR3 size: 17 residues. Trimming cost V 5 bases and J 3 bases; bases outside gene matches: 13. Germline V gene lookup returns CDR1 MNHNS and CDR2 SASEGT. CDR3 sequence (DNA): TGTGCCAGCAGTAGAACTAGCGGGCCTAGTTTAAAAGAGACCCAGTACTTC. Amino acid sequence: CASSRTSGPSLKETQYF.

In its sample, this clonotype was seen a few times. This chain connects TRBV7-2 to TRBJ1-4; 7 bases are a match to TRBD1. This CDR3 region has 14 residues. Germline V gene sequence: CDR1 SGHTA, CDR2 FQGNSA. Losses at the gene ends were 4 bases for V and 4 bases for J; bases not matched to a gene: 3. CDR3 coding DNA: TGTGCCAGCAGCTCAGGGGGGGTTAATGAAAAACTGTTTTTT. Translation: CASSSGGVNEKLFF.